What follows is one TCR beta chain and its context. This sample was taken from a study of T cell responses to AZD1222 COVID-19 vaccine. The table came from immunoSEQ multiplex PCR; TCRdb's copy has only in-frame clones and leaves some out. This sample has 120,000 or so clones; 85% to 90% occur once, and the top ten carry around 30%. This CDR3 spans 13 amino acids. Per the germline V gene, CDR1 is SGHDN and CDR2 is FVKESK. Trimming pared 3 bases from V and 10 bases from J, leaving 12 bases between. This TCR came from an adult in good health. J is TRBJ1-4 and V is TRBV14, with D hard to call. The sample here was peripheral blood, taken on day 0 of AZD1222 vaccination. This chain's CDR3 is CASSQETQGKLFF. The CDR3 DNA reads TGTGCCAGCAGCCAGGAGACCCAAGGAAAACTGTTTTTT.